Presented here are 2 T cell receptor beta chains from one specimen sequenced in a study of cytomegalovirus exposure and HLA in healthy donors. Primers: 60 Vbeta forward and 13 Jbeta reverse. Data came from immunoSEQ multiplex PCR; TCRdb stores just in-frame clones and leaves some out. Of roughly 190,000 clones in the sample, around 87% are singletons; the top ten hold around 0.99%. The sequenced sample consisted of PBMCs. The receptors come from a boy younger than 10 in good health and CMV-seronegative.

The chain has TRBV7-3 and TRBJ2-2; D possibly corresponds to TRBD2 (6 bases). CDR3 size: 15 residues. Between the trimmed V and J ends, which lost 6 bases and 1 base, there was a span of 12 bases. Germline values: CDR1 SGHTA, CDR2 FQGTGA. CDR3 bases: TGTGCCAGCAGGCCGATCGGGAGGAACACCGGGGAGCTGTTTTTT. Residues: CASRPIGRNTGELFF.

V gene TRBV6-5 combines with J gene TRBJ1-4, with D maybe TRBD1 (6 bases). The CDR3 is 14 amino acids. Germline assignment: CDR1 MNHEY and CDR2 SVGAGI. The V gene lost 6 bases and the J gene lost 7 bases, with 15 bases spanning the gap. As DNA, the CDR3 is TGTGCCAGCAGGGCCCGGGGGGCAAGTGAAAAACTGTTTTTT. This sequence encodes CASRARGASEKLFF.